The 25 T cell receptor beta chains below all came from one sample that was sequenced in a study of cytomegalovirus exposure and HLA in healthy donors. This PCR relied on a set of 60 Vbeta primers and 13 Jbeta primers. Measured with immunoSEQ multiplex PCR; TCRdb has only the in-frame clones, and not every one. The table lists about 190,000 clones, about four fifths of them singletons. The specimen was PBMCs. The source of these receptors is a young man in good health and CMV-seropositive.

The chain is built from TRBV6-1 and TRBJ1-5; D is possibly TRBD1 (5 bases). CDR1 is MNHNS, CDR2 SASEGT, per germline. The V end lost 1 base, the J end lost 5 bases, and 12 bases lay between the germline ends. This CDR3 is built from 15 residues. CDR3 in DNA: TGTGCCAGCAGTGAAGGGCAGGGTATTGATCAGCCCCAGCATTTT. Amino acid sequence: CASSEGQGIDQPQHF.

This clone showed up just a few times. The chain couples TRBV6-4 to TRBJ2-5; 12 bases align to TRBD2. The CDR3 covers 15 residues. Germline CDR1 is MRHNA and CDR2 is SNTAGT. Unmatched junction bases numbered 5, after V lost 6 bases and J lost 3 bases. The chain's CDR3 is CASRQGLAGKETQYF. The CDR3 DNA reads as TGTGCCAGCAGACAGGGACTAGCGGGTAAAGAGACCCAGTACTTC.

This chain links TRBV28 with TRBJ1-1, with a weak D call TRBD1 (5 bases). CDR3 size: 13 residues. Germline CDR1 and CDR2: MDHEN and SYDVKM. The V end lost 5 bases, the J end lost 8 bases, and 15 bases lay between the germline ends. The CDR3: CASSPALREEAFF. The CDR3 region has the DNA TGTGCCAGCAGTCCAGCACTCAGGGAAGAAGCTTTCTTT.

The chain combines TRBV2 with TRBJ2-5; TRBD2 matches at 11 bases. CDR1 is SNHLY, CDR2 FYNNEI, per germline. CDR3 length: 15 amino acids. V dropped 5 bases and J dropped 5; count of bases not matched to a gene: 7. This CDR3 is CASSSTSGVTETQYF. CDR3 bases: TGTGCCAGCAGTTCGACTAGCGGGGTTACGGAGACCCAGTACTTC. Full variable domain (rest looked up from reference TRBV2 and TRBJ2-5): EPEVTQTPSHQVTQMGQEVILRCVPISNHLYFYWYRQILGQKVEFLVSFYNNEISEKSEIFDDQFSVERPDGSNFTLKIRSTKLEDSAMYFCASSSTSGVTETQYFGPGTRLLVL.

The chain joins TRBV6-6 to TRBJ2-1; D unclear. Germline V CDR1 and CDR2: MNHNY, SVGAGI (reference sequence). The CDR3 has 12 residues. The V gene lost 6 bases and the J gene lost 9 bases, with 12 bases spanning the gap. The CDR3 DNA reads as TGTGCCAGCAGATCGAACTCGCCTGAGCAGTTCTTC. This sequence encodes CASRSNSPEQFF.

V usage is TRBV11-3 and J usage is TRBJ2-1; 7 bases line up with TRBD2. Per germline, CDR1 SGHNT and CDR2 YENEEA. There are 16 residues in the CDR3. Trimming at V came to 2 bases and at J to 4 bases, leaving 8 bases not matched to a gene. The CDR3 DNA sequence: TGTGCCAGCAGCTTATCAAGCGGGGCCTTTTACAATGAGCAGTTCTTC. This sequence encodes CASSLSSGAFYNEQFF.

This clone was seen more than once but under ten times. The chain joins TRBV5-1 to TRBJ1-1; D remains unclear. Trimming removed 6 bases at V and 0 bases at J, with 9 bases between. Germline V CDR1 and CDR2: SGHRS, YFSETQ. The CDR3 covers 13 residues. CDR3 sequence: CASKEDLNTEAFF. The CDR3, as DNA: TGCGCCAGCAAGGAGGATTTGAACACTGAAGCTTTCTTT.

The V call is TRBV19, the J call TRBJ1-2; unclear D gene. CDR1 and CDR2 (germline): LNHDA, SQIVND (reference sequence). This CDR3 comprises 13 residues. Trimming removed 3 bases at V and 6 bases at J, with 11 bases between. CDR3 residues: CASSMAQAHGYTF. DNA of the CDR3: TGTGCCAGTAGTATGGCGCAGGCTCATGGCTACACCTTC.

The chain uses TRBV18 and TRBJ2-1, with a possible D match to TRBD1 (6 bases). The CDR3 length is 16 residues. The V end was cut by 1 base, the J end by 2 bases, with 12 bases between. Per the germline V gene, CDR1 is KGHSH and CDR2 is LQKENI. Here the CDR3 DNA reads TGTGCCAGCTCACCACTAGGGGACACGGCCTACAATGAGCAGTTCTTC. Amino acid sequence: CASSPLGDTAYNEQFF.

The chain uses TRBV15 and TRBJ2-5, with D uncertain. V was shortened by 5 bases and J by 5 bases, with 12 bases between the two germline ends. Germline V gene data show CDR1 as LNHNV and CDR2 as YYDKDF (reference sequence). CDR3 length: 13 residues. CDR3 in DNA: TGTGCCACCAGCCCGAGGCACACGGAGACCCAGTACTTC. It codes for CATSPRHTETQYF.

The chain joins TRBV4-3 to TRBJ2-7; possibly TRBD2 for D (5 bases). Germline V gives CDR1 LGHNA, CDR2 YSLEER. Trimming shortened V by 0 bases and J by 5 bases, and 8 bases separated the two germline ends. The CDR3 is 13 residues long. The CDR3 protein is CASSQDSGNEQYF. The CDR3, as DNA: TGCGCCAGCAGCCAAGATTCGGGGAACGAGCAGTACTTC.

V gene TRBV7-2 combines with J gene TRBJ2-7; no clear D. Per germline, CDR1 SGHTA and CDR2 FQGNSA. V was clipped by 4 bases and J by 1 base, with 8 bases between them. This CDR3 comprises 13 residues. CDR3 residues: CASSSIRSYEQYF. DNA for the CDR3: TGTGCCAGCAGCTCCATCCGGTCCTACGAGCAGTACTTC.

V gene TRBV4-2 combines with J gene TRBJ1-5, with a weak D call TRBD1 (6 bases). This CDR3 is 14 amino acids long. The V gene lost 4 bases and the J gene lost 4 bases, with 11 bases spanning the gap. Germline-derived CDR1 and CDR2 are LGHNA and YNFKEQ. CDR3 loop: CASSPIQGNQPQHF. CDR3 in DNA: TGTGCCAGCAGCCCCATCCAGGGGAATCAGCCCCAGCATTTT.

The chain employs TRBV13 and TRBJ1-1; 9 positions match TRBD1. Trimming cost V 5 bases and J 5 bases; bases outside gene matches: 9. Germline CDR1 and CDR2: PRHDT and FYEKMQ (reference sequence). The CDR3 has 15 residues. CDR3 region: CASSPRQGGVTEAFF. The CDR3 DNA reads TGTGCCAGCAGCCCGAGACAGGGGGGGGTTACTGAAGCTTTCTTT. The entire variable domain, with the rest obtained from reference TRBV13 and TRBJ1-1, is as follows: AAGVIQSPRHLIKEKRETATLKCYPIPRHDTVYWYQQGPGQDPQFLISFYEKMQSDKGSIPDRFSAQQFSDYHSELNMSSLELGDSALYFCASSPRQGGVTEAFFGQGTRLTVV.

The rearrangement links TRBV10-3 to TRBJ2-7; 12 bases are a match to TRBD1. Losses at the gene ends were 4 bases for V and 6 bases for J; bases not matched to a gene: 7. Germline CDR1 and CDR2: ENHRY and SYGVKD. The CDR3 contains 15 residues. Here the CDR3 DNA reads TGTGCCATCAGTGGGCCGGGACAGGGGGCAACCGAGCAGTACTTC. This encodes CAISGPGQGATEQYF.

The chain is built from TRBV2 and TRBJ2-7; D ambiguous. Trimming removed 2 bases from V and 2 bases from J, with 10 bases in between. The germline CDR1 and CDR2 sequences are SNHLY and FYNNEI. The CDR3 is made up of 14 amino acids. CDR3 in amino acids: CASSERLDTYEQYF. Written as DNA, the CDR3 is TGTGCCAGCAGTGAAAGGCTAGATACCTACGAGCAGTACTTC.

V gene TRBV11-2 combines with J gene TRBJ2-7, with TRBD2 matching over 11 bases. CDR1 and CDR2 from the germline V gene are SGHAT and FQNNGV. The CDR3 consists of 15 residues. The V segment lost 0 bases and the J segment 3 bases; nucleotides outside the gene matches: 1. The CDR3 bases are TGTGCCAGCAGCTTAGAGGGGACTAGCGGCTACGAGCAGTACTTC. As protein: CASSLEGTSGYEQYF.

The V call is TRBV7-8, the J call TRBJ2-7; TRBD1 might be the D (5 bases). Germline CDR1 and CDR2: SGHVS and FQNEAQ. V was trimmed by 5 bases and J by 3 bases, leaving 11 bases between them. This CDR3 has 13 amino acids. CDR3: CASSPRVSYEQYF. The CDR3 DNA is TGTGCCAGCAGCCCCAGGGTTAGCTACGAGCAGTACTTC.

The chain links TRBV5-4 to TRBJ2-1; TRBD2 agrees at 7 bases. V shed 0 bases and J 8 bases; nucleotides not matched to a gene: 5. Germline V gene sequence: CDR1 SGHNT, CDR2 YYREEE (reference sequence). The CDR3 runs to 14 residues. DNA for the CDR3: TGTGCCAGCAGCTTGGATGGACTAGAGGATGAGCAGTTCTTC. Translating gives CASSLDGLEDEQFF.

CDR3 amino acids: CASSDRGRFNQPQHF. CDR3 in DNA: TGTGCCAGCAGCGACAGGGGGAGGTTCAATCAGCCCCAGCATTTT. The chain recombines TRBV7-8 with TRBJ1-5, with TRBD1 matching over 9 bases. There are 15 residues in the CDR3. Germline V gene data show CDR1 as SGHVS and CDR2 as FQNEAQ. The V gene end was trimmed by 5 bases and the J gene end by 3 bases; junction bases not matched to a gene: 5.

V and J are TRBV2 and TRBJ2-1, with a weak D call TRBD1 (5 bases). Germline V gives CDR1 SNHLY, CDR2 FYNNEI. There are 13 residues in the CDR3. Trimming pared 7 bases from V and 4 bases from J, leaving 11 bases between. CDR3 sequence reads: CASTQGRYNEQFF. The CDR3 nucleotides are TGTGCCAGCACTCAGGGTAGATACAATGAGCAGTTCTTC.

The chain has TRBV25-1 and TRBJ1-6, with no clear D. The CDR3 spans 14 residues. CDR1 and CDR2 from the germline V gene are MGHDK and SYGVNS. V shed 1 base and J shed 8 bases, with 9 bases lying between them. CDR3 region: CASSEFSLDSPLHF. The CDR3 DNA sequence: TGTGCCAGCAGTGAATTCTCACTTGATTCACCCCTCCACTTT.

V is TRBV6-6 and J is TRBJ1-4; D call uncertain. The germline CDR1 and CDR2 sequences are MNHNY and SVGAGI (reference sequence). Deletions cut 7 bases from V and 6 bases from J, with 12 bases between. The CDR3 is 13 amino acids. The CDR3, as DNA: TGTGCCAGCACTCCGGAGACGGATGAAAAACTGTTTTTT. It is translated as CASTPETDEKLFF.

V is TRBV2 and J is TRBJ2-3, with D unclear. Germline-derived CDR1 and CDR2 are SNHLY and FYNNEI. Trimming shortened V by 0 bases and J by 0 bases, and 7 bases separated the two germline ends. The CDR3 totals 15 residues. Written as DNA, the CDR3 is TGTGCCAGCAGTGAAGCGGCAGCGAGCACAGATACGCAGTATTTT. Amino acids: CASSEAAASTDTQYF.

Only a few counts were recorded for this clone. The rearrangement links TRBV5-1 to TRBJ2-1, with 13 nucleotides matching TRBD2. The CDR3 runs to 16 residues. The junction had 6 bases not matched to a gene; V was cut back by 3 bases and J by 6 bases. Germline-derived CDR1 and CDR2 are SGHRS and YFSETQ. CDR3 region: CASSSYRLAGGNEQFF. The CDR3, as DNA: TGCGCCAGCAGCTCCTACCGACTAGCGGGAGGCAATGAGCAGTTCTTC.